Below are 10 T cell receptor beta chains sequenced from a single sample in a study of T cell changes during pregnancy in multiple sclerosis. Data came from immunoSEQ multiplex PCR; TCRdb stores just in-frame clones and leaves some out. The profile covers about 23,000 clones, with 85% to 90% appearing a single time and around 7.6% taken by the ten largest. Material: CD8+ T cells from peripheral blood mononuclear cells, obtained before pregnancy. The receptors originated from a female donor with multiple sclerosis, enrolled in a pregnancy study.

V and J are TRBV29-1 and TRBJ2-7, with D possibly being TRBD2 (6 bases). The CDR3 totals 13 residues. The V end lost 5 bases, the J end lost 6 bases, and 17 bases lay between the germline ends. Germline V gene data show CDR1 as SQVTM and CDR2 as ANQGSEA. The CDR3 loop reads CSVCRELSVEQYF. Here the CDR3 DNA reads TGCAGCGTTTGTCGGGAGTTGAGTGTCGAGCAGTACTTC.

The DNA of the CDR3 is TGTGCCAGCAGCCAAGTGGCGGGCGTCATCTACGAGCAGTACTTC. It codes for CASSQVAGVIYEQYF. V is TRBV14 and J is TRBJ2-7; possible D gene TRBD2, 5 bases. This CDR3 is built from 15 residues. Trimming took 1 base from V and 3 from J, leaving 13 bases between them. Germline V lookup: CDR1 SGHDN, CDR2 FVKESK.

This clone was seen a handful of times. The chain links TRBV30 to TRBJ1-1, with D possibly matching TRBD1 (6 bases). The CDR3 covers 11 residues. Germline V lookup: CDR1 GTSNPN, CDR2 SVGIG (reference sequence). V lost 5 bases and J lost 5, with 9 bases in between. The CDR3 bases are TGTGCCTGGGATCAGGGGACTGAAGCTTTCTTT. It encodes CAWDQGTEAFF.

The V gene is TRBV7-2, the J gene TRBJ2-7; D is possibly TRBD1 (6 bases). The germline CDR1 and CDR2 sequences are SGHTA and FQGNSA. V dropped 4 bases and J dropped 6 bases, with 13 bases sitting between them. This CDR3 comprises 13 residues. The CDR3 here is CASSSTGSGEQYF. Here the CDR3 DNA reads TGTGCCAGCAGCTCTACAGGGAGTGGCGAGCAGTACTTC.

This sequence joins TRBV5-6 and TRBJ1-4; D unclear. This CDR3 is 13 amino acids long. V lost 0 bases and J 8 bases, leaving 8 bases between the germline ends. The germline V gene has CDR1 SGHDT and CDR2 YYEEEE. CDR3 in amino acids: CASSLAPEEKLFF. The CDR3 coding sequence is TGTGCCAGCAGCTTGGCTCCGGAGGAAAAACTGTTTTTT.

The V and J genes are TRBV28 and TRBJ2-3; 9 bases align to TRBD2. The V gene end was trimmed by 3 bases and the J gene end by 3 bases; junction bases not matched to a gene: 10. The CDR3 has 17 amino acids. Germline CDR1 reads MDHEN; CDR2 reads SYDVKM. In DNA form, the CDR3 reads TGTGCCAGCAGTTTTCCTAGCGGGAAAAGTGGTACAGATACGCAGTATTTT. Its translation is CASSFPSGKSGTDTQYF.

This clone has more than one count but fewer than ten. The V and J genes are TRBV28 and TRBJ2-2; D possibly corresponds to TRBD1 (5 bases). Germline CDR1 and CDR2: MDHEN and SYDVKM. V lost 6 bases to trimming and J lost 0 bases, with 14 bases between them. There are 16 residues in the CDR3. The CDR3 DNA reads as TGTGCCAGCAGCCGAACTGAGACAGCGAACACCGGGGAGCTGTTTTTT. This encodes CASSRTETANTGELFF.

CDR3 in DNA: TGTGCCAGCAGCGTCTACCTAGCGGAAGAGACCCAGTACTTC. It encodes CASSVYLAEETQYF. This chain joins TRBV7-6 and TRBJ2-5; 7 bases are a match to TRBD2. The CDR3 length is 14 residues. CDR1 and CDR2 from the germline V gene are SGHVS and FNYEAQ. Trimming at V came to 5 bases and at J to 3 bases, leaving 6 bases not matched to a gene.

The chain joins TRBV9 to TRBJ2-2, with unresolved D. CDR3 length equals 13 residues. The germline V gene encodes CDR1 SGDLS and CDR2 YYNGEE. Trimming stripped 0 bases from V and 4 bases from J, with 4 bases between. CDR3 bases: TGTGCCAGCAGCGTAGGTAGCACCGGGGAGCTGTTTTTT. It codes for CASSVGSTGELFF.

This chain connects TRBV4-3 to TRBJ2-7; the match to TRBD2 covers 10 bases. The J segment lost 4 bases and the V segment lost 3 bases, leaving 9 bases of the junction unmatched. This CDR3 has 16 amino acids. Germline V lookup: CDR1 LGHNA, CDR2 YSLEER. CDR3 nucleotide sequence: TGCGCCAGCAGCCACGACCTGGCACTAGCGGGATACGAGCAGTACTTC. Translation gives CASSHDLALAGYEQYF.